A selection of T cell receptor beta chains follows, all from one sample in a study of blood T cell repertoires in COVID-19. Measured with immunoSEQ multiplex PCR; TCRdb has only the in-frame clones, and not every one. Altogether about 140,000 clones are present, around 86% being singletons, with the ten largest covering approximately 11%. The sample was PBMCs or T cells enriched from blood (not recorded which). These receptors were collected from a man aged 55 to 69 who had recovered from COVID-19. The CDR3 runs from the conserved cysteine through the conserved F or W. D genes are given only for firm matches. Size tells how often a clone was seen (once, few, many) or the class of an expanded clone, and some rows leave it out.

v_gene	len	j_gene	d_gene	abundance	CDR3nt	CDR3aa
TRBV25-1	14	TRBJ2-7	TRBD2	few	TGTGCCAGCAGGGGAAGCGGGGGGCCCTACGAGCAGTACTTC	CASRGSGGPYEQYF
TRBV11-2	17	TRBJ2-7	TRBD2	many	TGTGCCAGCAGCTTGCCCCGCACTAGCGCGAGAACCTACGAGCAGTACTTC	CASSLPRTSARTYEQYF
TRBV28	13	TRBJ1-3	.	.	TGTGCCAGCAGTTCGACAGAAGTGGTCACCATATATTTT	CASSSTEVVTIYF
TRBV25-1	15	TRBJ1-1	.	.	TGTGCCAGCAGTCCCCCGACAGGTCTTACCACTGAAGCTTTCTTT	CASSPPTGLTTEAFF
TRBV28	12	TRBJ1-1	TRBD1	.	TGTGCCAGCACCTTCAGGGGGCGCGAGTCTTTCTTT	CASTFRGRESFF
TRBV1	14	TRBJ2-7	.	.	TGCACCAGCAGCCAAGCCGGGGTTAGCAACGAGCAGTACTTC	CTSSQAGVSNEQYF
TRBV6-5	13	TRBJ1-2	.	.	TGTGCCAGCAAGCCCGGGTTCCTATATGGCTACACCTTC	CASKPGFLYGYTF
TRBV29-1	16	TRBJ2-1	TRBD2	.	TGCAGCTCCCGAGGACTAGCGGAAACCTCCTACAATGAGCAGTTCTTC	CSSRGLAETSYNEQFF
TRBV5-1	15	TRBJ2-7	.	once	TGCGCCAGCACCCTGGGGGCGCAGAGCTCCTACGAGCAGTACTTC	CASTLGAQSSYEQYF
TRBV10-2	13	TRBJ1-1	.	.	TGCGCCAGCACCCCGGGGTTCGGTCCTGAAGCTTTCTTT	CASTPGFGPEAFF
TRBV5-1	12	TRBJ2-7	.	.	TGCGCCAGCAGCTTCGACGGGGACGAGCAGTACTTC	CASSFDGDEQYF
TRBV29-1	16	TRBJ2-4	TRBD2	.	TGCAGCGTTGAAGGCCGACTAGCGGGAATCAAAAACATTCAGTACTTC	CSVEGRLAGIKNIQYF
TRBV7-2	13	TRBJ2-7	.	.	TGTGCCAGCAGCTTGACTACTCTGAACGAGCAGTACTTC	CASSLTTLNEQYF
TRBV7-7	15	TRBJ2-2	.	.	TGTGCCAGCAGCTTAGGGAGAGCGGGCACCGGGGAGCTGTTTTTT	CASSLGRAGTGELFF
TRBV3-1/TRBV3-2	16	TRBJ1-4	.	.	TGTGCCAGCAGCTCAAGAGTCGGGGTTATGAGTGAAAAACTGTTTTTT	CASSSRVGVMSEKLFF
TRBV5-8	15	TRBJ1-2	.	.	TGTGCCAGCAGACCCGTACCCGACAGCTACTATGGCTACACCTTC	CASRPVPDSYYGYTF
TRBV10-3	15	TRBJ1-3	.	.	TGTGCCATCAGGCCGACAGTACGACCTGGAAACACCATATATTTT	CAIRPTVRPGNTIYF
TRBV7-9	16	TRBJ2-7	TRBD2	.	TGTGCCAGCAGCTTAGGAGAGGGGACTATATTCTACGAGCAGTACTTC	CASSLGEGTIFYEQYF
TRBV5-1	12	TRBJ2-7	TRBD2	.	TGCGCCAGCAAGCGGGGGGCCTACGAGCAGTACTTC	CASKRGAYEQYF
TRBV7-9	14	TRBJ2-1	TRBD1	.	TGTGCCAGCAGCTCCTCCGACAGGGGCAATGAGCAGTTCTTC	CASSSSDRGNEQFF
TRBV4-1	18	TRBJ1-1	TRBD1	few	TGCGCCAGCAGCCCCCTCCCAGACCTCAGGGGGCGTCCCACTGAAGCTTTCTTT	CASSPLPDLRGRPTEAFF
TRBV5-5	15	TRBJ2-5	TRBD1	few	TGTGCCAGCAGCTTGGACGGGACAGGGTCCAAGACTTGGCACTTC	CASSLDGTGSKTWHF
TRBV7-9	14	TRBJ2-1	TRBD2	few	TGTGCCACCTTACTAGCGGGCCTTGGCCACGTTTTGTTCTTC	CATLLAGLGHVLFF
TRBV5-8	12	TRBJ1-5	.	.	TGTGCCAGCAGCTTCAGCGGGCAGCCCCAGCATTTT	CASSFSGQPQHF
TRBV4-2	15	TRBJ2-5	TRBD1	.	TGTGCCAGCAGCCAAGGCCGGGACAGTACCGAGACCCAGTACTTC	CASSQGRDSTETQYF
TRBV27	21	TRBJ2-1	TRBD2	.	TGTGCCAGCAGTTTTACTACGACTAGCGGGAAACCACGATTTACCTACAATGAGCAGTTCTTC	CASSFTTTSGKPRFTYNEQFF
TRBV28	13	TRBJ2-2	.	.	TGTGCCAGCACCGACAGGAAGGACGGGGAGCTGTTTTTT	CASTDRKDGELFF
TRBV19	19	TRBJ1-5	TRBD1	.	TGTGCCAGTAGTAATCCGGGACAGGGAAGTTTCTGGAGCAATCAGCCCCAGCATTTT	CASSNPGQGSFWSNQPQHF
TRBV7-9	15	TRBJ2-1	.	.	TGTGCCAGCAGCTTTGCGGGAATTAGCCACAATGAGCAGTTCTTC	CASSFAGISHNEQFF
TRBV5-6	16	TRBJ2-1	TRBD1	once	TGTGCCAGCAGCTTGATGACAGGGGGCGGCTACAATGAGCAGTTCTTC	CASSLMTGGGYNEQFF
TRBV6-5	14	TRBJ2-7	.	.	TGTGCCAGCAAGGAGGGACCCTTAATCTACGAGCAGTACTTC	CASKEGPLIYEQYF
TRBV29-1	11	TRBJ1-1	.	.	TGCAGCGTGGAACTTGTCCCTGAAGCTTTCTTT	CSVELVPEAFF
TRBV7-6	18	TRBJ2-3	TRBD2	.	TGTGCCAGCAGCAAAAGGCCAGGACTAGCGGGGATCCCCGATACGCAGTATTTT	CASSKRPGLAGIPDTQYF
TRBV7-6	11	TRBJ2-7	.	few	TGTGCCAGCAGCAACAACGACGAGCAGTACTTC	CASSNNDEQYF
TRBV28	16	TRBJ1-6	TRBD1	.	TGTGCCAGCAGTTTAAGCTACAGGGGGACGGAATCACCCCTCCACTTT	CASSLSYRGTESPLHF
TRBV27	16	TRBJ2-7	TRBD1	.	TGTGCCAGCAGTTTAAAGGGGGCCTCGGGGTCCTACGAGCAGTACTTC	CASSLKGASGSYEQYF
TRBV28	16	TRBJ2-7	TRBD1	.	TGTGCCAGCAGCCACCGCCCCGGACAGGGGCCCTACGAGCAGTACTTC	CASSHRPGQGPYEQYF
TRBV6-2/TRBV6-3	18	TRBJ1-5	.	.	TGTGCCAGCAGTTACTTTGGGGGCGGAACTCTTAGCAATCAGCCCCAGCATTTT	CASSYFGGGTLSNQPQHF
TRBV28	16	TRBJ2-7	.	.	TGTGCCAGCAGTCTTATTGACGGACTCACCTACTACGAGCAGTACTTC	CASSLIDGLTYYEQYF
TRBV3-1/TRBV3-2	14	TRBJ1-5	TRBD1	few	TGTGCCAGCAGCCACGGACAGGGTCGACAGCCCCAGCATTTT	CASSHGQGRQPQHF
TRBV27	13	TRBJ2-5	.	.	TGTGCCAGCAGTTTCGACCCCGAACAGGGCCAGTACTTC	CASSFDPEQGQYF
TRBV10-3	13	TRBJ2-5	.	.	TGTGCCATCACCCGGGACACCCAAGAGACCCAGTACTTC	CAITRDTQETQYF
TRBV27	14	TRBJ1-2	TRBD1	once	TGTGCCAGCAGTTTAACTTGGCAGGGGGATGGCTACACCTTC	CASSLTWQGDGYTF
TRBV6-5	13	TRBJ2-7	.	.	TGTGCCAGCTGTAAGGACTCAAGCTACGAGCAGTACTTC	CASCKDSSYEQYF